This T cell receptor (beta chain) was found in a study of cytomegalovirus exposure and HLA in healthy donors. In the case of this clone: As yet, its antigen is unknown.

The PCR used 60 Vbeta and 13 Jbeta primers. This table comes from immunoSEQ multiplex PCR, and its TCRdb copy is limited to in-frame clones, with some not included. Of roughly 280,000 clones in the sample, roughly 70% were seen once. Study-wide results and caveats: Common viral pathogens were later found to be apparently linked to several of the most significant clusters. V segments that were indistinguishable, TRBV6-2 and TRBV6-3 among them, were omitted from analysis.

V was pared by 0 bases and J by 5 bases, with 5 bases of the junction left unmatched. CDR3 length: 17 amino acids. Germline CDR1 is SGHDT and CDR2 is YYEEEE. What was sequenced was PBMCs. The chain employs TRBV5-6 and TRBJ2-3, with TRBD2 matching 14 bases. The clonotype originates from a female donor in good health and CMV-seronegative. CDR3 in DNA: TGTGCCAGCAGCTTGGTGGGACTAGCGGGAGTGGTAGATACGCAGTATTTT. Protein product: CASSLVGLAGVVDTQYF.